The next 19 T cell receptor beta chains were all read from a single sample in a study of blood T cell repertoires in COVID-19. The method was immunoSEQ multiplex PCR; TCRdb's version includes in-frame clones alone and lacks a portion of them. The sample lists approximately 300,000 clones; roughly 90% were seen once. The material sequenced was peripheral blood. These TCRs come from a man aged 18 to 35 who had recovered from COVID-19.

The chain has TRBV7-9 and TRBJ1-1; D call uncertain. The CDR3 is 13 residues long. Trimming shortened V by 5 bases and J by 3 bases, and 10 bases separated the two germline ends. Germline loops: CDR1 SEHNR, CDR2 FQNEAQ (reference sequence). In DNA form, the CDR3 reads TGTGCCAGCAGCCCAGATCCTTACACTGAAGCTTTCTTT. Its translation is CASSPDPYTEAFF.

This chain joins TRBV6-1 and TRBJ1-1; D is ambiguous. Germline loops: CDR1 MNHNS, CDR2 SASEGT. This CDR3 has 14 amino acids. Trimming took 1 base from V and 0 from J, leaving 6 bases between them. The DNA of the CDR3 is TGTGCCAGCAGTGAAGACGGTTTGAACACTGAAGCTTTCTTT. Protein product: CASSEDGLNTEAFF.

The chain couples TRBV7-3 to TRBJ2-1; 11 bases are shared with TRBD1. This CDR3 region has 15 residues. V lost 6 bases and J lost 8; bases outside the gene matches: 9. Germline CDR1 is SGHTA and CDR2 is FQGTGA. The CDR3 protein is CASSWTGGRSDEQFF. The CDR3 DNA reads TGTGCCAGCAGTTGGACAGGGGGCAGGTCGGATGAGCAGTTCTTC.

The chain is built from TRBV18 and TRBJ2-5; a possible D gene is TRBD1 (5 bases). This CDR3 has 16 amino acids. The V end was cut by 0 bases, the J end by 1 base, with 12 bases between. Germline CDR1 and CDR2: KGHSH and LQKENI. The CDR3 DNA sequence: TGTGCCAGCTCACCACCGGCAGGGTCCCTCCAAGAGACCCAGTACTTC. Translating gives CASSPPAGSLQETQYF.

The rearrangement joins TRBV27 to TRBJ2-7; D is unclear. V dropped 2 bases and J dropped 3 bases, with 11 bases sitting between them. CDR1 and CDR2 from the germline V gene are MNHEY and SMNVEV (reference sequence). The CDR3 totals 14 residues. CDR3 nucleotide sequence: TGTGCCAGCAGTTTAAAACTGAATGGCTACGAGCAGTACTTC. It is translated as CASSLKLNGYEQYF.

CDR3 region: CASTEEQGTLGYTF. As DNA, the CDR3 is TGCGCCAGCACCGAAGAGCAGGGGACCCTCGGCTACACCTTC. This chain connects TRBV4-1 to TRBJ1-2; D might be TRBD1 (6 bases). This CDR3 has 14 residues. V was clipped by 7 bases and J by 8 bases, with 20 bases between them. Germline values: CDR1 MGHRA, CDR2 YSYEKL.

The CDR3 nucleotides read TGTGCCAGCTCATCCCTGCTACCTGGACTAGCGGGGGGCCTGAATGAGCAGTTCTTC. It codes for CASSSLLPGLAGGLNEQFF. The rearrangement uses TRBV18 and TRBJ2-1; 14 bases map to TRBD2. This CDR3 contains 19 residues. Germline assignment: CDR1 KGHSH and CDR2 LQKENI. The V segment lost 5 bases and the J segment 7 bases; nucleotides outside the gene matches: 16.

In nucleotides, the CDR3 is TGCGCCAGCAGCCAAGATCTACCACGGGTGACCCCCTATGGCTACACCTTC. This sequence encodes CASSQDLPRVTPYGYTF. The chain carries TRBV4-3 and TRBJ1-2; D uncertain. V gave up 0 bases and J gave up 4 bases, with 18 bases separating them. The CDR3 sequence is 17 residues long. CDR1 is LGHNA, CDR2 YSLEER, per germline.

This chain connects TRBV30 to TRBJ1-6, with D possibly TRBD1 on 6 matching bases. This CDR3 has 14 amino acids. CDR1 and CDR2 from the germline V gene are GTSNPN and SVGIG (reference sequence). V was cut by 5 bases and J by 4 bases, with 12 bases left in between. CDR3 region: CAWDGDTYNSPLHF. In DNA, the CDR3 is TGTGCCTGGGATGGGGACACTTATAATTCACCCCTCCACTTT. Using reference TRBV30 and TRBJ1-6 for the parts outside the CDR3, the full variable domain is SQTIHQWPATLVQPVGSPLSLECTVEGTSNPNLYWYRQAAGRGLQLLFYSVGIGQISSEVPQNLSASRPQDRQFILSSKKLLLSDSGFYLCAWDGDTYNSPLHFGNGTRLTVT.

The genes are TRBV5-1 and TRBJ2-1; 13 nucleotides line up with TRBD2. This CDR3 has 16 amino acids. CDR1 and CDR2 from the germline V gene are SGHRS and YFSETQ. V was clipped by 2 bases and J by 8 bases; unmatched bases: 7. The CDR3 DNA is TGCGCCAGCAGCTTTGAACTAGCGGGAGGGCCTTATGAGCAGTTCTTC. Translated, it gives CASSFELAGGPYEQFF. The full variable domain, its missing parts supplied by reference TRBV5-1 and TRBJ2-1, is KAGVTQTPRYLIKTRGQQVTLSCSPISGHRSVSWYQQTPGQGLQFLFEYFSETQRNKGNFPGRFSGRQFSNSRSEMNVSTLELGDSALYLCASSFELAGGPYEQFFGPGTRLTVL.

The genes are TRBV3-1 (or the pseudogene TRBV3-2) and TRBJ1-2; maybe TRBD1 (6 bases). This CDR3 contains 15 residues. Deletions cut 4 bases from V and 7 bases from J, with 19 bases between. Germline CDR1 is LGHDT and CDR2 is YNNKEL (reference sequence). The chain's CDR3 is CASSPLGALFFGYTF. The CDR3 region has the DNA TGTGCCAGCAGCCCCCTGGGGGCCCTTTTTTTTGGCTACACCTTC.

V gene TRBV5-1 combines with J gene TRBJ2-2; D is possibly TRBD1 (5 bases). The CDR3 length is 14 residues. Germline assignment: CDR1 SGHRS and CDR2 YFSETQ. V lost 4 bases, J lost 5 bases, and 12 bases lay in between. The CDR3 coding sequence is TGCGCCAGCAGCCGCATCAGGGAAACCGGGGAGCTGTTTTTT. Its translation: CASSRIRETGELFF.

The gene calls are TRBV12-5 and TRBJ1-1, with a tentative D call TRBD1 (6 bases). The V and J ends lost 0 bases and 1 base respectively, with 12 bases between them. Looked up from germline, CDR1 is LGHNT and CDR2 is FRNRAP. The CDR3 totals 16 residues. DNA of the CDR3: TGTGCTAGTGGTTTGGTATTAGACAGGAGGAACACTGAAGCTTTCTTT. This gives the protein CASGLVLDRRNTEAFF. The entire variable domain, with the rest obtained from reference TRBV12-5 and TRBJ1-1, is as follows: DARVTQTPRHKVTEMGQEVTMRCQPILGHNTVFWYRQTMMQGLELLAYFRNRAPLDDSGMPKDRFSAEMPDATLATLKIQPSEPRDSAVYFCASGLVLDRRNTEAFFGQGTRLTVV.

The CDR3, as DNA: TGTGCCACCAGCACCGGGACAGGGAATCAGCCCCAGCATTTT. The encoded protein is CATSTGTGNQPQHF. The V and J genes are TRBV15 and TRBJ1-5, with 9 bases aligning to TRBD1. The junction had 2 bases not matched to a gene; V was cut back by 4 bases and J by 4 bases. This CDR3 comprises 14 residues. Looked up from germline, CDR1 is LNHNV and CDR2 is YYDKDF (reference sequence).

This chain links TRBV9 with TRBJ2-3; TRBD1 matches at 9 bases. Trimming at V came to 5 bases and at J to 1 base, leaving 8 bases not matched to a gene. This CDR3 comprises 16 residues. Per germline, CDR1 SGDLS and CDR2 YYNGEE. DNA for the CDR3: TGTGCCAGCAGTGGAACCTGGACAGGGGGCACAGATACGCAGTATTTT. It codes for CASSGTWTGGTDTQYF.

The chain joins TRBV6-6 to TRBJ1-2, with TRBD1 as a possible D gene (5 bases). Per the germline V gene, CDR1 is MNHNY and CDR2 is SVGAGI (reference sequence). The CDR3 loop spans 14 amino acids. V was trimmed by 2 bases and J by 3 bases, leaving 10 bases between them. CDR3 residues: CASSYKGQDYGYTF. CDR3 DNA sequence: TGTGCCAGCAGTTACAAGGGGCAGGACTATGGCTACACCTTC.

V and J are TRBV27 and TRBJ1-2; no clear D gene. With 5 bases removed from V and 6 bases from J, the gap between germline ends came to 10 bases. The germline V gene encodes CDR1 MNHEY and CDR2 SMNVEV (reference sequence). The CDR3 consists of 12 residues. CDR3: CASSPLGNGYTF. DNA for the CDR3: TGTGCCAGCAGTCCCCTCGGGAATGGCTACACCTTC.

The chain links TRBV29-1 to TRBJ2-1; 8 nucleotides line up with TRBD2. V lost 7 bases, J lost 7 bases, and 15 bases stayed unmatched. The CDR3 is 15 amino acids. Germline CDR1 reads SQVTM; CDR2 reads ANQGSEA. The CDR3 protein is CSGDRREATRNEQFF. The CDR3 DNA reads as TGCAGCGGGGACCGGCGGGAGGCCACTAGGAATGAGCAGTTCTTC.

CDR3 amino acids: CASSSRTGGVDTQYF. DNA for the CDR3: TGCGCCAGCAGCTCCCGGACAGGGGGTGTAGATACGCAGTATTTT. The chain has TRBV5-1 and TRBJ2-3; TRBD1 agrees at 10 bases. The J segment lost 5 bases and the V segment lost 3 bases, leaving 6 bases of the junction unmatched. Per germline, CDR1 SGHRS and CDR2 YFSETQ. CDR3 length: 15 amino acids.